This entry describes one TCR beta chain. Its recognized antigen is unknown. No much larger clone is present one base from it, and per-base qualities are unavailable. V is pruned by 4 bases and J by 11 bases, leaving 16 bases of the junction without a gene match. The CDR3 has 16 amino acids, counting the end cysteine and phenylalanine. The sequence is cut down to CDR3 DNA, 48 bases in frame from base 1. Reading the germline V gene (reference sequence) gives CDR1 SEHNR and CDR2 FQNEAQ. This entry belongs to a study of cytomegalovirus exposure and HLA in healthy donors (dated by TCRdb to 2017 to 2019). Regarding the complete study: An earlier analysis of fewer than 750 of the donors reported roughly 300 Gb of sequence data and around 120 million unique TCR beta sequences obtained from roughly 170 million T cells. A later genetic analysis used genome-wide SNP genotypes for about 60% of the roughly 700 donors, treating that subset as a discovery cohort. Rather than drawing on any new phenotypic data, the later analysis identified candidate immune exposures from TCR beta sequences and the way those sequences occurred across donors. Alongside the repertoire data, information on donor age, sex, ethnicity and CMV serostatus was compiled. Among some 400 genotyped donors of the cohort, an average of approximately 240,000 unique TCR beta nucleotide sequences was sequenced per donor, of which roughly 17% were non-productive. The study combined high-throughput TCR immunosequencing, statistical association of individual TCRs with disease status, and machine learning to predict cytomegalovirus infection status. Along with the roughly 670-subject first cohort, a separate validation cohort of 120 different subjects was used. The study was designed to test whether signatures of past pathogen exposure could be identified by cataloging public T cell receptors. Class I and class II HLA loci were covered by the typing at four-digit resolution. A handful of DR-DQ haplotypes were handled as single units for association and clustering because linkage in the cohort was strong. To study patterns of TCR occurrence, a later analysis re-analyzed previously published TCR beta repertoires from more than 550 donors and added high-resolution HLA genotyping. The number of typed donors differed by locus: roughly 620-640 for A, B, C, DRB1 and DQB1; 500 to 550 for DQA1; roughly 600 for DPA1; and 400 to 480 for DPB1. The T cell repertoires of 700 or so subjects were profiled by immunosequencing and related to cytomegalovirus serostatus. An early release that covered about 600 HLA-typed donors contained 250 to 350 gigabases of sequencing data and 65 million to 100 million unique TCR sequences. An earlier analysis of approximately 630 of the donors applied high-throughput TCR beta sequencing to assess whether each TCR beta V gene segment acted as functional or pseudogenic. The genetic ancestry cluster associated with self-reported Caucasian donors included about 84% of the 398 genotyped donors. All discovery cohort repertoires had been generated on a single sequencing platform. On the study overall, not on this receptor specifically: According to a later analysis, parvovirus B19, influenza, CMV and Epstein-Barr virus appeared linked to several top co-occurrence clusters. In a later analysis, HLA-associated TCR beta chains showed more clonal expansion and lower generation probabilities than non-associated chains that were equally common. A group of highly shared sequence variants was considered likely to be a technical artifact of the sequencing pipeline. Compared with the 666-donor mean, donors in an Asian-associated ancestry cluster had fewer N-insertions in productive TCRs, according to a later genetic analysis. Because counts were too low, about 18 rarely observed V segments, including chromosome 9 orphons, were excluded from the earlier analysis of roughly 580 of the donors. Because HLA typing was unavailable for some donors at each locus, only the typed subset was used in association tests. An association between a missense DCLRE1C variant and V-gene and J-gene trimming of TCR beta chains was found in a later genetic analysis and replicated in an independent cohort. Cytomegalovirus status was reported to be diagnosed by the classifier with high specificity and sensitivity in both the original and validation cohorts. A further reported finding was that TCR beta sequences accurately predicted the HLA-A and HLA-B alleles for most subjects in the first cohort. The authors suggested that the approach could potentially be generalized to other disease states and immunological phenotypes. Specific HLA alleles were associated with 16,951 TCR beta sequences at a false discovery rate of 0.05 in a later analysis. Only TCR beta chains were sequenced in this cohort, and the absence of alpha or paired-chain data limited detectable features. Across donors, most TCR sequences were observed very rarely, whereas some public TCRs were present in many individuals. Correlated functional status among segregating V segments might reflect linkage disequilibrium, but an unknown experimental factor could not be ruled out. A few of the identified cytomegalovirus-associated TCR beta chains were confirmed in vitro to be specific for cytomegalovirus antigens. In an earlier analysis of some 640 of the donors, most TCR beta V segments were observed in productive rearrangements about 87% or about 30% of the time, broadly matching IMGT annotations. In the study, around 160 TCR beta chains were listed as associated with cytomegalovirus. The 87-base-pair reads could not distinguish some IMGT-functional V segments, including TRBV6-2 and TRBV6-3, so those segments were excluded. Presence/absence analyses assumed roughly uniform sequencing depth across donors, an assumption that may not hold. According to a later analysis, most CMV-associated TCR beta chains appeared to be HLA-restricted, and the HLA associations seemed to be driven largely by CMV exposure. Strong co-occurrence of HLA alleles, especially DR and DQ, made assigning TCR associations to individual alleles difficult. The only immune exposure information available for the cohort was CMV serostatus. In a later analysis, the rate of TCR association differed among HLA loci, with DRB1 alleles having the most associated TCRs and HLA-C alleles having the fewest.

The method behind the library was the immunoSEQ multiplex PCR assay. The multiplex PCR relied on a mix of 60 forward primers for TCR Vbeta segments and 13 reverse primers for TCR Jbeta segments. A multiplex PCR assay on genomic DNA amplified the CDR3 region of rearranged TCR beta genes. The Illumina HiSeq System was used to sequence the amplified TCR beta libraries as 87-base-pair reads. Regarding the original processing steps: In a later analysis, some 80 million unique TCR beta chains were counted across the roughly 700 repertoires, and approximately 11 million of these chains were shared by at least two donors. To remove PCR and sequencing errors, raw reads were error-corrected and collapsed into unique sequences using a nearest-neighbor algorithm that merged closely related sequences. V, D and J gene segments were assigned by aligning CDR3 sequences to IMGT reference sequences. For a sequence to be retained, a match of at least six nucleotides to both a V gene segment and a J gene segment was required. Rearrangements were classified as productive when the CDR3 lacked stop codons and remained in frame with V and J, and all other rearrangements were classified as non-productive. Following IMGT convention, CDR3 was defined as the stretch from the second conserved V-encoded cysteine up to the conserved J-encoded phenylalanine. The earlier analysis of 587 of the donors excluded any sequence lacking an unambiguous match to a single V gene segment. In an earlier analysis of about 590 of the donors, a V segment was called functional when productive rearrangements were above 56.7%, and segregating when the standard deviation between donors exceeded 5%. A statistical classification framework was built to diagnose cytomegalovirus status from the catalog of TCR beta chain sequences. A later analysis assigned V and J genes by comparing TCR nucleotide sequences with IMGT/GENE-DB human TR gene sequences. In a later analysis, CDR3 sequences and most-parsimonious VDJ recombination scenarios were assigned using the TCRdist pipeline. In a later analysis, each TCR beta chain was defined by its CDR3 amino acid sequence together with its V-gene family, and reads lacking a unique V-gene family were excluded. To address suspected cross-contamination and a sequencing artifact, a later analysis removed several hundred highly shared, low-generation-probability nucleotide sequences. In a later analysis, a clonal expansion index for each public chain was calculated from normalized within-repertoire ranks of inferred template counts. A later analysis computed generation probabilities with a VDJ recombination model fitted to out-of-frame rearrangements, and checked the results against IGoR. In a later analysis, TCR-TCR, TCR-HLA and TCR-CMV co-occurrence was scored with hypergeometric tests, and a repertoire-size bias correction was applied to TCR pairs. False discovery rates were estimated in a later analysis by permuting HLA or CMV assignments 20 times. In a later analysis, co-occurring TCRs were grouped using DBSCAN, and TCRdist sequence similarity was added for clustering within HLA-allele-positive subsets. Co-occurrence clustering excluded repertoires with fewer than 30,000 or more than 120,000 public chains, plus five with anomalous nucleotide sharing. Imported from immuneACCESS, the table was reduced by TCRdb to in-frame sequences with V and J called. These copies leave out some clones; in studies compared against another copy, an unresolved V gene accounts for under half, and the cause of the remainder is not known. The V and J calls and clone size are taken from that table; D and trimming were inferred from the DNA. This sample lists under 120,000 clones; about 70% were detected once. About 2.8% of the sample comes from the top ten.

The cohort comprised approximately 700 healthy bone marrow donors. At the time of sampling, every cohort member was nominally healthy, though immune exposures that went unrecorded were likely present. The donor tested CMV seropositive, placing the donor among the 250 to 300 seropositive members of the cohort. Every donor gave a peripheral blood sample, and the peripheral blood mononuclear cells from that sample were used for TCR beta sequencing. Genomic DNA was extracted from the blood cell samples with the Qiagen DNeasy Blood Extraction Kit. The TCR was taken from a man aged 45-65 years in good health and CMV-seropositive. Material for sequencing was PBMCs. The chain is encoded by TRBV7-9 joined to TRBJ2-5, and 10 bases in between align with TRBD2. The CDR3 protein: CASSSRTSGPYAGQYF. The nucleotides are TGTGCCAGCAGCTCTCGGACTAGCGGCCCCTACGCAGGGCAGTACTTC.